These T cell receptor beta chains were read from a single sample in a study of cytomegalovirus exposure and HLA in healthy donors. Sequencing was performed with immunoSEQ multiplex PCR; in TCRdb, only in-frame clones are kept and a portion is missing. The sample lists 100,000 to 150,000 clones; around 75% were seen once. Sequencing used PBMCs. These receptors were collected from a man aged 55 to 70 in good health and CMV-seropositive. Each CDR3 is given with its conserved first and last residue. Fields, in order: clone size, D gene, V gene, J gene, CDR3 protein, CDR3 DNA. D genes are given only for firm matches. Not all rows give a size; the values are once, few, many and, for expanded clones, a class.

.,TRBD1,TRBV5-4,TRBJ2-5,CASSDRVETQYF,TGTGCCAGCAGCGACAGGGTTGAGACCCAGTACTTC
.,.,TRBV7-8,TRBJ2-3,CATSTGVSTDTQYF,TGTGCCACATCGACGGGGGTAAGCACAGATACGCAGTATTTT
.,TRBD1,TRBV9,TRBJ2-1,CASSVGTGGNEQFF,TGTGCCAGCAGCGTGGGGACAGGGGGCAATGAGCAGTTCTTC
.,.,TRBV21-1,TRBJ2-7,CASSKGNSGAPYEQYF,TGTGCCAGCAGCAAAGGGAATAGCGGAGCCCCCTACGAGCAGTACTTC
few,.,TRBV5-8,TRBJ1-3,CASSPRTVTIYF,TGTGCCAGCAGCCCCAGGACAGTCACCATATATTTT
.,.,TRBV4-2,TRBJ2-1,CASSRDSLNEQFF,TGTGCCAGCAGCCGTGACTCCCTCAATGAGCAGTTCTTC
.,.,TRBV28,TRBJ2-7,CASSSGESYEQYF,TGTGCCAGCAGTTCCGGGGAATCCTACGAGCAGTACTTC
.,.,TRBV7-2,TRBJ1-1,CASSLAGRAAFF,TGTGCCAGCAGCTTAGCGGGGAGGGCGGCTTTCTTT
once,.,TRBV5-1,TRBJ2-7,CASSYTSLTDSYF,TGCGCCAGCAGCTACACCTCCCTAACCGACAGTTACTTC
.,.,TRBV11-2,TRBJ1-4,CASSLPPSGWDEKLFF,TGTGCCAGCAGCTTGCCACCATCGGGTTGGGATGAAAAACTGTTTTTT
few,TRBD1,TRBV2,TRBJ2-5,CASSRDRGREETQYF,TGTGCCAGCAGCCGGGACAGGGGGCGCGAAGAGACCCAGTACTTC
.,TRBD1,TRBV28,TRBJ1-2,CAITGQGHYGYTF,TGTGCCATAACCGGACAGGGGCACTATGGCTACACCTTC
.,.,TRBV11-2,TRBJ2-7,CASSWGRGTTYEQYF,TGTGCCAGCAGCTGGGGGCGTGGGACCACCTACGAGCAGTACTTC
.,.,TRBV15,TRBJ2-7,CATKSRPEAYEQYF,TGTGCCACCAAATCTCGCCCCGAGGCCTACGAGCAGTACTTC
.,TRBD1,TRBV11-2,TRBJ1-1,CASSLGRDRAFTEAFF,TGTGCCAGCAGCTTAGGGCGGGACAGGGCCTTCACTGAAGCTTTCTTT
.,TRBD1,TRBV7-2,TRBJ1-2,CASSEGQGAVGGYTF,TGTGCCAGCAGCGAGGGACAGGGGGCAGTAGGTGGCTACACCTTC
.,.,TRBV5-1,TRBJ1-2,CASSPDIYYGYTF,TGCGCCAGCAGCCCAGACATCTACTATGGCTACACCTTC
many,.,TRBV2,TRBJ1-6,CASSGVWNSPLHF,TGTGCCAGCAGTGGAGTCTGGAATTCACCCCTCCACTTT
.,.,TRBV15,TRBJ2-5,CATSRDPGKQETQYF,TGTGCCACCAGCAGAGATCCCGGGAAACAAGAGACCCAGTACTTC
.,.,TRBV5-6,TRBJ1-2,CASSFVVDSYGYTF,TGTGCCAGCAGCTTTGTCGTAGATTCCTATGGCTACACCTTC
once,.,TRBV7-9,TRBJ1-1,CASSLQNMNTEAFF,TGTGCCAGCAGCTTACAGAACATGAACACTGAAGCTTTCTTT
.,TRBD2,TRBV28,TRBJ2-5,CASSPLAAFQETQYF,TGTGCCAGCAGTCCTCTAGCGGCATTCCAAGAGACCCAGTACTTC
.,.,TRBV28,TRBJ2-5,CASRRETQYF,TGTGCCAGCAGGCGGGAGACCCAGTACTTC
.,TRBD1,TRBV27,TRBJ1-5,CASSLRQGDQPQHF,TGTGCCAGCAGTTTAAGACAGGGTGATCAGCCCCAGCATTTT
.,TRBD1,TRBV7-7,TRBJ2-5,CASSLDRGKETQYF,TGTGCTAGCAGCTTAGACAGGGGGAAGGAGACCCAGTACTTC
.,.,TRBV18,TRBJ1-1,CASSLGSTEAFF,TGTGCCAGCTCTCTTGGTAGCACTGAAGCTTTCTTT
.,.,TRBV5-1,TRBJ2-1,CASSPSIPYNEQFF,TGCGCCAGCAGCCCATCCATCCCCTACAATGAGCAGTTCTTC
.,.,TRBV6-5,TRBJ2-5,CASCRGAGPGTQYF,TGTGCCAGCTGCAGGGGGGCGGGTCCGGGAACCCAGTACTTC
.,TRBD1,TRBV2,TRBJ2-3,CASRRTGGVTDTQYF,TGTGCCAGCAGGAGGACAGGGGGCGTCACAGATACGCAGTATTTT
.,.,TRBV13,TRBJ2-2,CASSSVTGELFF,TGTGCCAGCAGCTCCGTGACCGGGGAGCTGTTTTTT
.,TRBD2,TRBV2,TRBJ2-1,CATGASGVYNEQFF,TGTGCCACGGGGGCTAGCGGGGTCTACAATGAGCAGTTCTTC
few,.,TRBV4-2,TRBJ1-1,CASSQFVDSWNTEAFF,TGTGCCAGCAGCCAATTTGTAGACAGCTGGAACACTGAAGCTTTCTTT
few,.,TRBV28,TRBJ1-4,CASSFALGGNEKLFF,TGTGCCAGCAGTTTTGCGCTCGGGGGAAATGAAAAACTGTTTTTT
.,.,TRBV9,TRBJ1-3,CASSVAGTPGSGNTIYF,TGTGCCAGCAGCGTAGCCGGGACACCCGGCTCTGGAAACACCATATATTTT
few,TRBD1,TRBV2,TRBJ2-4,CASSDRTGGGNIQYF,TGTGCCAGCAGTGATAGGACAGGAGGTGGAAACATTCAGTACTTC
.,.,TRBV21-1,TRBJ1-4,CASSGGGLGGNEKLFF,TGTGCCAGCAGTGGGGGGGGTCTGGGTGGTAATGAAAAACTGTTTTTT
.,.,TRBV4-2,TRBJ2-3,CASSQAGGNTQYF,TGTGCCAGCAGCCAAGCCGGGGGAAATACGCAGTATTTT
.,.,TRBV6-1,TRBJ1-5,CASRTSGLGNQPQHF,TGTGCCAGCAGAACCTCAGGTTTGGGCAATCAGCCCCAGCATTTT
once,TRBD1,TRBV29-1,TRBJ2-7,CSGGQFYEQYF,TGCAGCGGGGGACAGTTTTACGAGCAGTACTTC
once,.,TRBV6-1,TRBJ2-7,CASSALPSYEQYF,TGTGCCAGCAGTGCCCTTCCCTCCTACGAGCAGTACTTC
.,.,TRBV10-1,TRBJ1-6,CASSDRVGNSPLHF,TGCGCCAGCAGTGACAGGGTAGGAAATTCACCCCTCCACTTT
.,.,TRBV5-1,TRBJ1-6,CASSLAGTRYNSPLHF,TGCGCCAGCAGCTTGGCAGGGACTAGGTATAATTCACCCCTCCACTTT
.,TRBD1,TRBV29-1,TRBJ1-2,CSVSGQGSGGYTF,TGCAGCGTCTCGGGACAGGGGTCGGGCGGCTACACCTTC
.,TRBD2,TRBV7-3,TRBJ2-1,CASSSTPQRGGLGRDEQFF,TGTGCCAGCAGCTCAACGCCCCAGCGGGGGGGTTTAGGGAGGGATGAGCAGTTCTTC
.,TRBD1,TRBV2,TRBJ1-5,CASRGDSQPQHF,TGTGCCAGCAGGGGGGACAGCCAGCCCCAGCATTTT
.,.,TRBV4-1,TRBJ2-7,CASSQGLRYEQYF,TGCGCCAGCAGTCAAGGGCTCCGTTACGAGCAGTACTTC
.,.,TRBV7-6,TRBJ1-1,CASSLVDTEAFF,TGTGCCAGCAGCTTAGTCGACACTGAAGCTTTCTTT
.,TRBD1,TRBV23-1,TRBJ2-7,CASSHDLPGQGPTKPGEQYF,TGCGCCAGCAGTCATGATCTTCCGGGACAGGGTCCTACCAAACCAGGCGAGCAGTACTTC
.,TRBD1,TRBV4-1,TRBJ1-5,CASSPGQGALGQPQHF,TGCGCCAGCAGCCCGGGACAGGGGGCGCTCGGTCAGCCCCAGCATTTT
once,.,TRBV9,TRBJ1-6,CASSVSGSYNSPLHF,TGTGCCAGCAGCGTGTCAGGCTCCTATAATTCACCCCTCCACTTT
.,TRBD1,TRBV5-1,TRBJ1-2,CASRPTGEYGYTF,TGCGCCAGCAGGCCGACAGGGGAGTATGGCTACACCTTC
.,TRBD2,TRBV7-3,TRBJ2-1,CASSPGGNEQFF,TGTGCCAGCAGCCCGGGGGGCAATGAGCAGTTCTTC
.,TRBD2,TRBV27,TRBJ2-3,CASSSRGGGLAALTDTQYF,TGTGCCAGCAGTTCGAGGGGAGGGGGACTAGCGGCCCTTACAGATACGCAGTATTTT